The subject of this entry is one T cell receptor beta chain. The antigen remains undetermined. Time point: newly diagnosed GD, antithyroid drugs for less than 3 months. The TCR library used RNA extracted from PBMCs. As collected, the peripheral blood samples measured nine milliliters each and went into EDTA tubes. The CDR3 loop spans 17 amino acids. Germline CDR1 reads KGHDR; CDR2 reads SFDVKD. The germline V and J ends were trimmed by 2 bases and 2 bases, with 16 bases remaining between them. This sample stems from a study of regulatory T cells in long-lasting Graves disease. Turning to the study itself: Freshly diagnosed Graves' patients had used antithyroid drugs for under 3 months. Regarding the study as a whole: Analyses excluded thyroid tissue, covering peripheral blood alone.

The TCR beta library used iRepertoire HTBI primers with Arm-PCR amplification of CDR3. TCRdb analysed the multiplex PCR reads with MiXCR anew, one entry per CDR3 protein. In the table there are a few hundred thousand distinct CDR3 sequences, 10% to 15% of which are singletons. Another study also made use of these data, one on T cells in Graves' hyperthyroidism and ophthalmopathy. That paper states: Researchers found most expanded thyroid clonotypes above 0.001 in blood as well.

Sequenced here: peripheral blood mononuclear cells (PBMCs), sampled at new diagnosis, from a patient treated with antithyroid drugs. The receptor was isolated from a woman under 30 with Graves disease. The chain uses TRBV24-1 and TRBJ2-3, with a weak D call TRBD2 (6 bases). The CDR3 DNA reads as TGTGCCACCAGTGATTCAACCTCGGGACTTTACACAGATACGCAGTATTTT. Its translation: CATSDSTSGLYTDTQYF.